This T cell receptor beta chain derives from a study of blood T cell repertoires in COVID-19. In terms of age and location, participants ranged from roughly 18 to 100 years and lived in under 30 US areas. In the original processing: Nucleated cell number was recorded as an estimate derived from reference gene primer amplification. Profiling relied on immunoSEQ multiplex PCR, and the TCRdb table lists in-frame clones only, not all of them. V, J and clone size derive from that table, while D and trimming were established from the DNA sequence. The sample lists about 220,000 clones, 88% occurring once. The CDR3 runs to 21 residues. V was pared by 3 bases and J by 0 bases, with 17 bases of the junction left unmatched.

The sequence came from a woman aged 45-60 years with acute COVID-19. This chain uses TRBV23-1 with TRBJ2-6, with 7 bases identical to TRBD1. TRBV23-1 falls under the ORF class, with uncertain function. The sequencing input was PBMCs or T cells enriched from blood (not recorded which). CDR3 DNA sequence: TGCGCCAGCAGTCACCTTAATCCCGGACAGGACCTTCTCTCTGGGGCCAACGTCCTGACTTTC. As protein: CASSHLNPGQDLLSGANVLTF.